Reported below is one TCR beta chain. Its recognized antigen is unknown. Per-nucleotide qualities are absent, and no much larger clonotype sits a single base away. This entry is derived from a study of blood T cell repertoires in COVID-19 (dated by TCRdb to 2020 to 2021). Some background on the complete study: Collaborator samples came from the United States, Italy and Spain and covered acute and convalescent phases of COVID-19. The repertoires were made available in a free public database intended to serve as a resource for research on the immune response to SARS-CoV-2. Samples came from the ongoing ImmuneRACE study (first 160 participants) plus 1,254 subjects from 6 global collaborators. The sample metadata nearly always contained a de-identified subject ID, COVID-19 status, age in years and sex. Deeply sampled blood TCRbeta repertoires from subjects exposed to, actively infected with, or recovered from COVID-19 were included in the dataset. HLA class I and class II types, where available, came from metadata supplied by the sample provider rather than from assay-based typing. The material from the prospective study consisted of cDNA or gDNA derived from T cells, B-cell-depleted T cells, or PBMCs. The paper as a whole reports these results and caveats: The amount of clinical and demographic metadata varied by source and participant and was provided uncurated.

In Seattle, one collaborating source enrolled patients while the infection was active and tracked those patients longitudinally over the course of disease. The collaborating institutions used their own protocols to collect whole blood in K2EDTA tubes. Collaborator samples were shipped for TCRbeta analysis as frozen whole blood, isolated PBMCs, or DNA extracted from either sample type. The immunoSEQ Assay, a bias-controlled multiplex PCR, was used to amplify TCRbeta CDR3 regions from genomic DNA. Processing in the source paper ran as follows. The number of nucleated cells in each sample was estimated by amplification of reference gene primers within the assay. To quantify the absolute abundance of each unique TCRbeta CDR3 rearrangement, sequence reads were collapsed and filtered. Productive Simpson clonality was computed per sample as the square root of Simpson's diversity index over productive rearrangements. TCRdb took this table from immuneACCESS and kept in-frame rearrangements with V and J called. Such tables lack part of the clones; where checked against another copy, unresolved V genes explain under half of the gap, and the rest is unexplained. V, J and clone size are taken as reported in that table, and D and trimming were inferred from the DNA itself. The sample profile shows approximately 78,000 clones; 91% of them were found once. The ten largest account for around 2.6% of the sample.

The CDR3 covers 20 residues, taking in both the cysteine and the phenylalanine. Only CDR3 DNA remains: 60 bases, in frame from the first base. V and J are trimmed by 2 bases and 2 bases, and the gene matches miss 19 bases of the junction. From the germline V gene, CDR1 is MNHEY and CDR2 is SVGEGT. This TCR came from a man aged 45-65 years with COVID-19, enrolled during active disease. The sequencing sample was made of peripheral blood. This receptor chain uses TRBV6-2 or TRBV6-3 and TRBJ1-1, and TRBD1 aligns with 8 junction nucleotides. The CDR3 corresponds to CASSYPTRGQGSGGNTEAFF. The sequenced DNA is TGTGCCAGCAGTTACCCAACCCGAGGACAGGGAAGTGGGGGTAACACTGAAGCTTTCTTT.